Included here is one T cell receptor (beta chain) sequence, with context. Its cognate antigen has yet to be identified. No base quality information exists; no much larger clone differs at one position. This sample was taken from a study of blood T cell repertoires in COVID-19 (dated by TCRdb to the early 2020s). Background on the whole study: Samples from collaborators originated in the United States, Italy and Spain and spanned both the acute and convalescent phases of COVID-19. The dataset comprised deeply sampled blood TCRbeta repertoires from subjects exposed to, actively infected with, or recovered from COVID-19. Samples were obtained from the ongoing ImmuneRACE study (first 160 participants) and from over a thousand subjects provided by 6 global collaborators. The material from the prospective study consisted of cDNA or gDNA derived from T cells, B-cell-depleted T cells, or PBMCs. The repertoires were released in a freely available public database meant as a resource for research on the immune response to SARS-CoV-2. Nearly every sample came with metadata listing a de-identified subject ID, COVID-19 status, age in years and sex. Where HLA class I and class II types were available, the types were taken from metadata supplied by the sample provider, not from assay-based typing. Beyond this particular receptor, the publication reports: Clinical and demographic metadata were provided uncurated, with the amount varying by source and participant.

TCRbeta CDR3 regions were amplified from genomic DNA using the immunoSEQ Assay, a bias-controlled multiplex PCR. The study's processing was this. The number of nucleated cells in each sample was estimated from the amplification of reference gene primers within the assay. To quantify the absolute abundance of each unique TCRbeta CDR3 rearrangement, sequence reads were collapsed and filtered. Productive Simpson clonality was computed per sample as the square root of Simpson's diversity index over productive rearrangements. What TCRdb holds here is the immuneACCESS table cut down to in-frame rearrangements. Part of the clones is not present; checked against another copy, under half of the missing clones reflect an unresolved V gene, and the others are unexplained. The V and J calls and clone size come from that table; D and trimming were worked out from the DNA. The sample records 200,000 to 250,000 clones, roughly 83% of which are singletons. Just under 7.5% of the sample is in the top ten clones.

Each collaborating institution followed its own protocols to collect whole blood in K2EDTA tubes. Collaborator samples were shipped for TCRbeta analysis as frozen whole blood, isolated PBMCs, or DNA extracted from either sample type. V is reduced by 0 bases and J by 0 bases, leaving a spacing of 12 bases between them. CDR3 length: 17 amino acids, cysteine to phenylalanine. The read is trimmed to its CDR3 DNA, 51 bases read in frame from base 1. For CDR1 and CDR2, the germline V gene lists SGHDT and YYEEEE. The sequencing input was peripheral blood. This receptor chain uses TRBV5-6 and TRBJ2-2, and possibly TRBD1, on 7 matching bases. This clonotype was sampled from a woman between 45 and 65 years old with acute or convalescent COVID-19. This receptor carries the CDR3 CASSLVAGQPNTGELFF. Read as DNA, the sequence is TGTGCCAGCAGCTTGGTTGCGGGACAGCCGAACACCGGGGAGCTGTTTTTT.